The T cell receptor beta chain under discussion was sequenced for a study of T cells in Graves' hyperthyroidism and ophthalmopathy. Regions amplified from RNA transcripts were the TCR beta CDR3 regions. HTBI primers drove first-round RT-PCR of the TCR CDR3. TCRdb re-analysed the multiplex PCR reads in MiXCR, keeping a single row per CDR3 protein. This table holds around 700,000 distinct CDR3 sequences, 18% found once. The sequence was collected from a woman between 45 and 65 years old with Graves' hyperthyroidism that later progressed to Graves' ophthalmopathy. The specimen sequenced was blood.

CDR3 loop: CASSVKSPGHTEAFF. The CDR3 DNA reads TGTGCCAGCAGTGTAAAATCCCCAGGACACACTGAAGCTTTCTTT. The chain recombines TRBV6-1 with TRBJ1-1; D is uncertain. CDR1 and CDR2 from the germline V gene are MNHNS and SASEGT. V gave up 4 bases and J gave up 3 bases, with 15 bases separating them. The CDR3 runs to 15 residues.